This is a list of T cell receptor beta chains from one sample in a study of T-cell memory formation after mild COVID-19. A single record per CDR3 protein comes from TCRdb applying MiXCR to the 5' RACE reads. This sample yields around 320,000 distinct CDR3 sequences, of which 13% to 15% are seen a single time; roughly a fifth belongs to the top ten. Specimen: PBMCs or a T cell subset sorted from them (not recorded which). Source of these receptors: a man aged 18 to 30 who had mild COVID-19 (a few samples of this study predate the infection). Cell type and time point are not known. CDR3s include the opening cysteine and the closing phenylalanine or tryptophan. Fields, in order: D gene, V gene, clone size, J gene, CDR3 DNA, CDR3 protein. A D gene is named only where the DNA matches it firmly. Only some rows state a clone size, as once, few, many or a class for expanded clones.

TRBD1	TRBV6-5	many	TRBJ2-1	TGTGCCAGCAGTTACTCGGGGACAGAAGGCCGGTTCTTC	CASSYSGTEGRFF
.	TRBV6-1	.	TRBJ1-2	TGTGCCAGCGGGGTTACAGACTATGGCTACACCTTC	CASGVTDYGYTF
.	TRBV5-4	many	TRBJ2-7	.	CASSLWGTGIGYF
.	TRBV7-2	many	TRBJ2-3	TGTGCCAGCAGCCGCGAAAGGGGTGATACGCAGTATTTT	CASSRERGDTQYF
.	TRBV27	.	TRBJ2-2	TGTGCCAGCAGGCAAACAGGGCTGGGCACCGGGGAGCTGTTTTTT	CASRQTGLGTGELFF
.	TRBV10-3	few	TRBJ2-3	TGTGCCATCAGGGCCCAGGGCGGTAGCACAGATACGCAGTATTTT	CAIRAQGGSTDTQYF
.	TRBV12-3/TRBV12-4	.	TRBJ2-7	TGTGCCAGCAGTTCCCCTGCGGGAAACGAGCAGTACTTC	CASSSPAGNEQYF
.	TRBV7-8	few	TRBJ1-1	TGTGCCAGCAGCTTAGCGGGGACGGAAAGGGAAGCTTTCTTT	CASSLAGTEREAFF
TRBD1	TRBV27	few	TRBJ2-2	TGTGCCAGTGGGGACAGTAACACCGGGGAGCTGTTTTTT	CASGDSNTGELFF
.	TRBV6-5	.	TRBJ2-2	TGTGCCAGCAGTTACTCGGACAGTCCGAACACCGGGGAGCTGTTTTTT	CASSYSDSPNTGELFF
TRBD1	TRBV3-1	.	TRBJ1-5	TGTGCCAGCAGCCAGTTATCTGGACAGGGGATACCCCAGCATTTT	CASSQLSGQGIPQHF
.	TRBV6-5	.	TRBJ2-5	TGTGCCAGCAGTTTCAGGGAAGGGGCCCAGTACTTC	CASSFREGAQYF
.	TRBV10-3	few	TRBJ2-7	TGTGCCATCGGATCGGGCGAGCAGTACTTC	CAIGSGEQYF
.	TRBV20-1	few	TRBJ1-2	TGCAGTGCTAGAAAGGAGGGGACAAACTATGGCTACACCTTC	CSARKEGTNYGYTF
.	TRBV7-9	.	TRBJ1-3	TGTGCTAGAGGGGATTCGGCTGGAAACACCATATATTTT	CARGDSAGNTIYF
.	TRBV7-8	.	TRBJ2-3	TGTGCCAGCAGCCCTGGGGCAGGGGGCACAGATACGCAGTATTTT	CASSPGAGGTDTQYF
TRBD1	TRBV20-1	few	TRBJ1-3	TGCAGTGCTAGGACCGGGACAGGAGGGAACACCATATATTTT	CSARTGTGGNTIYF
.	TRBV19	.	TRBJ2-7	TGTGCCAGTACCCCCCTGGTCGCCTACGAGCAGTACTTC	CASTPLVAYEQYF
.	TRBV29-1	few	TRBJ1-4	TGCAGCGTCCCGGGGGGTAATGAAAAACTGTTTTTT	CSVPGGNEKLFF
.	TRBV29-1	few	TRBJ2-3	TGCAGCGTTGTGGGTGGGGGGACGGGCACAGATACGCAGTATTTT	CSVVGGGTGTDTQYF
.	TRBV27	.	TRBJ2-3	TGTGCCAGCAGACGGGTCGCAGATACGCAGTATTTT	CASRRVADTQYF
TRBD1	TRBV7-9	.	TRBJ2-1	TGTGCCAGCAGCGTGGGACAGCTCGACTACAATGAGCAGTTCTTC	CASSVGQLDYNEQFF
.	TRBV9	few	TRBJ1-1	TGTGCCAGCAGCGTAGTGTCAGGGAGGGCTTTCTTT	CASSVVSGRAFF
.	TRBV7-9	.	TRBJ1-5	TGTGCCAGCAGCTTAGTTAGTCAGGGGTACAATCAGCCCCAGCATTTT	CASSLVSQGYNQPQHF
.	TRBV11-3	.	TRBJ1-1	TGTGCCAGCAGCTCAAATAGAGAAACTGAAGCTTTCTTT	CASSSNRETEAFF
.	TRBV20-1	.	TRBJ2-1	TGCAGTGCTAGAGACGGGAACCACCCCAATGAGCAGTTCTTC	CSARDGNHPNEQFF
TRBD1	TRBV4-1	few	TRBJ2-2	TGCGCCAGCAGACTGCTGTACAGGGGGTCGAACACCGGGGAGCTGTTTTTT	CASRLLYRGSNTGELFF
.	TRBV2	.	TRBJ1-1	TGTGCCAGCAGTGAACGGGTCATGAACACTGAAGCTTTCTTT	CASSERVMNTEAFF
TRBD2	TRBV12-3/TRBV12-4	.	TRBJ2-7	TGTGCCAGCAGTAGGAAAACTCGTATCGGGGGGAACACCTACGAGCAGTACTTC	CASSRKTRIGGNTYEQYF